This T cell receptor beta chain was identified during a study of CD8 T cells in ankylosing spondylitis. Findings and limits, study-wide: Certain motif variants had earlier appeared in reactive arthritis synovial fluid and blood. Typical of ankylosing spondylitis blood, it appeared, was a TCR beta motif of several highly homologous variants. Clones linked to disease, bearing a CD8+ phenotype, were relatively rare in peripheral blood. Within matched ankylosing spondylitis synovial fluid, disease-linked clones were reportedly significantly enriched.

Germline V CDR1 and CDR2: KGHSH, LQKENI. Trimming pared 0 bases from V and 0 bases from J, leaving 12 bases between. This CDR3 has 17 amino acids. This clonotype has ten or more counts. Its antigen is unidentified. Making use of molecular barcodes, quantitative 5'-RACE generated TCR beta libraries. One entry per CDR3 protein, called by TCRdb with MiXCR from the 5' RACE reads. The sample shows about 480,000 distinct CDR3 sequences, approximately 17% of them seen only once. This receptor was taken from a male donor with ankylosing spondylitis. Sequencing used blood, either unsorted or a sorted T cell fraction (not recorded which). J is TRBJ1-3 and V is TRBV18, with D unresolved. CDR3 DNA: TGTGCCAGCTCACCACCAGCGGCGGGTCTCTCTGGAAACACCATATATTTT. Translation gives CASSPPAAGLSGNTIYF. Together with reference TRBV18 and TRBJ1-3, the CDR3 gives the full variable domain: NAGVMQNPRHLVRRRGQEARLRCSPMKGHSHVYWYRQLPEEGLKFMVYLQKENIIDESGMPKERFSAEFPKEGPSILRIQQVVRGDSAAYFCASSPPAAGLSGNTIYFGEGSWLTVV.